This T cell receptor beta chain was identified during a study of Ad26.COV2.S vaccination and SARS-CoV-2 variants. The data were produced by immunoSEQ multiplex PCR, yet TCRdb's version contains in-frame clones alone and is incomplete. This table has 430,000 or so clones, around 90% appearing once. Treatment here: 15 to 20 received Ad26.COV2.S at low or high dose, single or two shots; about 5 received placebo; per-sample allocation not given. Specimen acquisition occurred on day 63 following the initial vaccine or placebo injection. Trimming cost V 1 base and J 4 bases, with 11 bases left between them. CDR3 length: 14 residues. The germline gives CDR1 LNHDA, CDR2 SQIVND (reference sequence).

This sample comprised peripheral blood, obtained in a trial of Ad26.COV2.S vaccine versus placebo. The rearrangement links TRBV19 to TRBJ2-7, with D perhaps TRBD2 (5 bases). The TCR originated in a person between 18 and 59 years old who received the Ad26.COV2.S COVID-19 vaccine or a placebo. The CDR3: CASSIGAARYEQYF. The CDR3 coding sequence is TGTGCCAGTAGTATAGGAGCGGCAAGATACGAGCAGTACTTC.